What follows are 17 T cell receptor beta chains derived from one specimen sequenced in a study of T cell changes during pregnancy in multiple sclerosis. Using immunoSEQ multiplex PCR, the repertoire was profiled, and TCRdb retains in-frame clones only, with some absent. The profile shows fewer than 45,000 clones, just under 95% of them singletons. Source: CD4+ T cells from peripheral blood mononuclear cells, taken in the first trimester of pregnancy. All receptors come from a female donor with multiple sclerosis, enrolled in a pregnancy study.

The chain joins TRBV2 to TRBJ2-7; 10 positions agree with TRBD1. After removal of 5 bases from V and 2 bases from J, the junction contained 12 bases not matched to a gene. This CDR3 region has 17 residues. Germline V gene data show CDR1 as SNHLY and CDR2 as FYNNEI. CDR3 residues: CASSSLKLGQGTYEQYF. CDR3 sequence (DNA): TGTGCCAGCAGTTCATTAAAATTGGGACAGGGGACCTACGAGCAGTACTTC. Together with reference TRBV2 and TRBJ2-7, the CDR3 gives the full variable domain: EPEVTQTPSHQVTQMGQEVILRCVPISNHLYFYWYRQILGQKVEFLVSFYNNEISEKSEIFDDQFSVERPDGSNFTLKIRSTKLEDSAMYFCASSSLKLGQGTYEQYFGPGTRLTVT.

The V call is TRBV5-1, the J call TRBJ1-3; D remains ambiguous. This CDR3 comprises 14 residues. CDR1 and CDR2 from the germline V gene are SGHRS and YFSETQ. The V end was cut by 4 bases, the J end by 2 bases, with 10 bases between. This CDR3 is CASSPGRTGNTIYF. CDR3 bases: TGCGCCAGCAGCCCGGGTCGTACTGGAAACACCATATATTTT.

Concerning this clone: Other DNA sequences in this specimen translate into the identical CDR3. This rearrangement joins TRBV27 to TRBJ2-2; 12 bases agree with TRBD2. This CDR3 is 15 amino acids long. Germline CDR1 and CDR2: MNHEY and SMNVEV (reference sequence). The trim removed 3 bases at V and 6 bases at J, leaving 2 bases unmatched. CDR3 region: CASSLTSGSAGELFF. For the CDR3, the DNA is TGTGCCAGCAGTTTGACTAGCGGGAGTGCCGGGGAGCTGTTTTTT.

The chain recombines TRBV5-1 with TRBJ2-1, with 11 bases lining up with TRBD1. The CDR3 is 15 residues long. The V gene end was trimmed by 4 bases and the J gene end by 6 bases; junction bases not matched to a gene: 6. The V gene's germline CDR1 is SGHRS and CDR2 YFSETQ. This chain's CDR3 is CASSALGQGANEQFF. CDR3 bases: TGCGCCAGCAGCGCCCTTGGACAGGGGGCCAATGAGCAGTTCTTC.

Written as DNA, the CDR3 is TGCGCCAGCAGCCAAGATGAGGGTCGCGAGCAGTACTTC. Residues: CASSQDEGREQYF. The chain combines TRBV4-3 with TRBJ2-7; a possible D gene is TRBD2 (5 bases). In germline, CDR1 is LGHNA, CDR2 YSLEER. Trimming left V 0 bases short and J 6 bases short, with 9 bases between. This CDR3 comprises 13 residues.

This clone was seen only once. The chain links TRBV7-9 to TRBJ2-1, with D perhaps matching TRBD2 (5 bases). V gave up 4 bases and J gave up 0 bases, with 19 bases separating them. Germline V gives CDR1 SEHNR, CDR2 FQNEAQ (reference sequence). The CDR3 is 18 amino acids. CDR3 sequence reads: CASSSSLSGYSSYNEQFF. As DNA, the CDR3 is TGTGCCAGCAGCTCCAGCCTAAGCGGATATAGCTCCTACAATGAGCAGTTCTTC.

The rearrangement joins TRBV4-2 to TRBJ2-5, with 7 nucleotides matching TRBD2. Per germline, CDR1 LGHNA and CDR2 YNFKEQ. Trimming at V came to 0 bases and at J to 2 bases, leaving 6 bases not matched to a gene. The CDR3 is 16 residues long. CDR3 sequence: CASSQDPASGQETQYF. The CDR3 DNA reads as TGTGCCAGCAGCCAAGATCCGGCTAGCGGACAAGAGACCCAGTACTTC.

V is TRBV7-3 and J is TRBJ1-1; D is unclear. With 2 bases removed from V and 4 bases from J, the gap between germline ends came to 8 bases. This CDR3 has 13 residues. Per germline, CDR1 SGHTA and CDR2 FQGTGA. CDR3: CASSLAGFTEAFF. As DNA, the CDR3 is TGTGCCAGCAGCTTAGCAGGATTCACTGAAGCTTTCTTT.

The chain couples TRBV28 to TRBJ2-7; 11 bases fit TRBD1. The V segment lost 2 bases and the J segment 0 bases; nucleotides outside the gene matches: 12. The CDR3 is made up of 19 amino acids. Germline-derived CDR1 and CDR2 are MDHEN and SYDVKM. The CDR3 here is CASSLPSGTGGYRSYEQYF. The CDR3 DNA sequence: TGTGCCAGCAGTTTACCCTCCGGGACAGGGGGTTATCGCTCCTACGAGCAGTACTTC. Using reference TRBV28 and TRBJ2-7 for the parts outside the CDR3, the full variable domain is DVKVTQSSRYLVKRTGEKVFLECVQDMDHENMFWYRQDPGLGLRLIYFSYDVKMKEKGDIPEGYSVSREKKERFSLILESASTNQTSMYLCASSLPSGTGGYRSYEQYFGPGTRLTVT.

This clone was seen more than once but under ten times. V is TRBV9 and J is TRBJ1-1, with D perhaps matching TRBD1 (5 bases). The CDR3 extends over 14 amino acids. Germline V gives CDR1 SGDLS, CDR2 YYNGEE. Trimming pared 2 bases from V and 0 bases from J, leaving 8 bases between. CDR3: CASSVGLMNTEAFF. In DNA, the CDR3 is TGTGCCAGCAGCGTGGGACTGATGAACACTGAAGCTTTCTTT. The full variable domain, rest sourced from reference TRBV9 and TRBJ1-1, is DSGVTQTPKHLITATGQRVTLRCSPRSGDLSVYWYQQSLDQGLQFLIQYYNGEERAKGNILERFSAQQFPDLHSELNLSSLELGDSALYFCASSVGLMNTEAFFGQGTRLTVV.

The V call is TRBV2, the J call TRBJ1-4, with TRBD1 as a possible D gene (6 bases). This CDR3 has 15 residues. Trimming removed 2 bases at V and 11 bases at J, with 18 bases between. CDR1 SNHLY and CDR2 FYNNEI come from the germline V gene. CDR3 nucleotide sequence: TGTGCCAGCAGTGAACTGGGGACACCTGACGGCAAACTGTTTTTT. Its translation is CASSELGTPDGKLFF.

The rearrangement links TRBV27 to TRBJ1-5, with 7 bases fitting TRBD1. Germline V lookup: CDR1 MNHEY, CDR2 SMNVEV (reference sequence). With V trimmed by 3 bases and J by 0 bases, 11 bases remained unmatched. The CDR3 runs 18 residues. The CDR3 protein is CASSFVGPGGYSNQPQHF. The CDR3 region has the DNA TGTGCCAGCAGTTTTGTGGGTCCAGGGGGATATAGCAATCAGCCCCAGCATTTT.

The rearrangement links TRBV27 to TRBJ2-3, with 14 bases lining up with TRBD2. Germline CDR1 is MNHEY and CDR2 is SMNVEV (reference sequence). V trimming: 6 bases; J trimming: 1 base; junction bases outside the gene matches: 9. This CDR3 contains 18 residues. The CDR3 spells CASSTGTSGSPRTDTQYF. Written as DNA, the CDR3 is TGTGCCAGCAGCACCGGGACTAGCGGGAGCCCCCGCACAGATACGCAGTATTTT.

The rearrangement links TRBV2 to TRBJ1-2; D perhaps matches TRBD1 (6 bases). CDR1 is SNHLY, CDR2 FYNNEI, per germline. Trimming cost V 7 bases and J 2 bases, with 11 bases left between them. This CDR3 contains 13 residues. CDR3 sequence (DNA): TGTGCCAGCACTCTTCAGGGGAACTATGGCTACACCTTC. Translating it yields CASTLQGNYGYTF.

The rearrangement joins TRBV2 to TRBJ2-6, with D perhaps matching TRBD2 (6 bases). CDR1 SNHLY and CDR2 FYNNEI come from the germline V gene. The CDR3 runs 17 residues. Trimming stripped 2 bases from V and 2 bases from J, with 13 bases between. The CDR3 bases are TGTGCCAGCAGTGAAAAAGCAGGGAGGACTGGGGCCAACGTCCTGACTTTC. It yields the protein CASSEKAGRTGANVLTF.

The V and J genes are TRBV7-2 and TRBJ2-3, with D possibly matching TRBD2 (5 bases). The V gene lost 4 bases and the J gene lost 2 bases, with 13 bases spanning the gap. Germline lookup yields CDR1 SGHTA and CDR2 FQGNSA. The CDR3 extends over 15 amino acids. DNA of the CDR3: TGTGCCAGCAGCTCCGGCCGGGGATACACAGATACGCAGTATTTT. This codes for CASSSGRGYTDTQYF.

The J gene is TRBJ2-2, the V gene TRBV4-2; TRBD1 agrees at 8 bases. The CDR3 spans 13 residues. Trimming at V came to 6 bases and at J to 6 bases, leaving 3 bases not matched to a gene. Per the germline V gene, CDR1 is LGHNA and CDR2 is YNFKEQ. The CDR3 nucleotides read TGTGCCAGCAGTATACAGGGGGCCGGGGAGCTGTTTTTT. It specifies CASSIQGAGELFF.